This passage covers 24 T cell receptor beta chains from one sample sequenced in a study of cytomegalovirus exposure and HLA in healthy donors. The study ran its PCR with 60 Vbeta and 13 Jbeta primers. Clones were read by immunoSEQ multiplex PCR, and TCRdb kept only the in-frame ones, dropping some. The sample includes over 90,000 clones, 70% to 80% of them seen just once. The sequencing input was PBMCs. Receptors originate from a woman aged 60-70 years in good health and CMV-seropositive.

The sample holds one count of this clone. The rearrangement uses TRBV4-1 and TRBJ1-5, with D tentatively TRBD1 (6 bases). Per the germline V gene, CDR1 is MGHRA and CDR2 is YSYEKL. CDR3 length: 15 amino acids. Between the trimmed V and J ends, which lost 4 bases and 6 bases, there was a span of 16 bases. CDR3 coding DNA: TGCGCCAGCAGCCCCCAGGGGCAGGGTACTCAGCCCCAGCATTTT. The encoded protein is CASSPQGQGTQPQHF.

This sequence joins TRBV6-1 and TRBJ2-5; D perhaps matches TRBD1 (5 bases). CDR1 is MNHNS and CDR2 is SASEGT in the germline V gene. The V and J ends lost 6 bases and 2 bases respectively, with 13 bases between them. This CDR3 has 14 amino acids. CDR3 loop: CASSLVGVQETQYF. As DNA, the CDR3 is TGTGCCAGCAGCCTTGTAGGGGTGCAAGAGACCCAGTACTTC.

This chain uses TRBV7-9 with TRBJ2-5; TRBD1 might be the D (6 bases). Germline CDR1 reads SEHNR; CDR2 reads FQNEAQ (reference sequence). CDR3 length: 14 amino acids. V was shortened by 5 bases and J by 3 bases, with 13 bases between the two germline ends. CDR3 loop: CASSREQGKETQYF. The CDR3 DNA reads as TGTGCCAGCAGCCGAGAACAGGGAAAAGAGACCCAGTACTTC.

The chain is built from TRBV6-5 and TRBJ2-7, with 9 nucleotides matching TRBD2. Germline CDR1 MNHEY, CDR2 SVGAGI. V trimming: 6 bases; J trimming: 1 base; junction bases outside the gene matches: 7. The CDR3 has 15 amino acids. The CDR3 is CASRSAGGPSYEQYF. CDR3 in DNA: TGTGCCAGCAGGTCCGCGGGAGGGCCTTCCTACGAGCAGTACTTC.

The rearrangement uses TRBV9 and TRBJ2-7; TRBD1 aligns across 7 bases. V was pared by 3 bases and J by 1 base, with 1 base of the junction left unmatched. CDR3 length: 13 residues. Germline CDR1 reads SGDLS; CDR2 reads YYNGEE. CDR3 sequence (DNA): TGTGCCAGCAGCGGGACAGGATCCTACGAGCAGTACTTC. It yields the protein CASSGTGSYEQYF.

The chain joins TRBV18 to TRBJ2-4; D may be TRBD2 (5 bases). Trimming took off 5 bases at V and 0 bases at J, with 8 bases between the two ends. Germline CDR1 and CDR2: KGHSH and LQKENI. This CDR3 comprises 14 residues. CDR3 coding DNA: TGTGCCAGCTCAGCCCGGGAAGCCAAAAACATTCAGTACTTC. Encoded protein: CASSAREAKNIQYF.

The CDR3 DNA reads TGTGCCAGCAGCTCCCTGACAGCGAACACCGGGGAGCTGTTTTTT. It yields the protein CASSSLTANTGELFF. The rearrangement uses TRBV11-2 and TRBJ2-2, with D maybe TRBD1 (5 bases). CDR3 size: 15 residues. Looked up from germline, CDR1 is SGHAT and CDR2 is FQNNGV. Between the trimmed V and J ends, which lost 4 bases and 0 bases, there was a span of 9 bases. The full variable domain, its missing parts supplied by reference TRBV11-2 and TRBJ2-2, is EAGVAQSPRYKIIEKRQSVAFWCNPISGHATLYWYQQILGQGPKLLIQFQNNGVVDDSQLPKDRFSAERLKGVDSTLKIQPAKLEDSAVYLCASSSLTANTGELFFGEGSRLTVL.

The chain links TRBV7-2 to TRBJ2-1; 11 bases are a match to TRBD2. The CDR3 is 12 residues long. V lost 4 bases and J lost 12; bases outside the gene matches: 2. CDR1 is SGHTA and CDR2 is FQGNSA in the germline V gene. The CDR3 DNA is TGTGCCAGCAGCTCCGGACTAGCGGGGCAGTTCTTC. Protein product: CASSSGLAGQFF.

The CDR3 protein is CASSLAGLTSGELFF. CDR3 in DNA: TGTGCCAGCAGCTTAGCGGGCCTAACTAGCGGGGAGCTGTTTTTT. The chain links TRBV7-2 to TRBJ2-2; TRBD2 is a possible D gene (5 bases). V was shortened by 0 bases and J by 7 bases, with 12 bases between the two germline ends. Germline CDR1 reads SGHTA; CDR2 reads FQGNSA. The CDR3 sequence is 15 residues long.

CDR3 DNA: TGTGCCAGCAGCCAAGTACAGGGGGCAGGTGGCTACACCTTC. The encoded protein is CASSQVQGAGGYTF. The chain couples TRBV4-2 to TRBJ1-2, with TRBD1 matching 9 bases. The CDR3 contains 14 residues. Germline trimming cut 1 base from V and 7 bases from J; bases unmatched to any gene: 4. CDR1 LGHNA and CDR2 YNFKEQ come from the germline V gene.

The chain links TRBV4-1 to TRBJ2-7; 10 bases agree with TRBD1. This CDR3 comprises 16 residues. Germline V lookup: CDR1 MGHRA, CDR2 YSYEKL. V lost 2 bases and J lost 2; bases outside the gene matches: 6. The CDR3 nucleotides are TGCGCCAGCAGCCAATCAGACAGGGGGCTCCCCTACGAGCAGTACTTC. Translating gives CASSQSDRGLPYEQYF.

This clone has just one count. CDR3 DNA sequence: TGTGCCAGCAGCTCCCTAGCGGGAGTACCCTACAATGAGCAGTTCTTC. Translation: CASSSLAGVPYNEQFF. This chain links TRBV7-3 with TRBJ2-1; 10 bases line up with TRBD2. The V gene's germline CDR1 is SGHTA and CDR2 FQGTGA. Trimming took 4 bases from V and 2 from J; bases not matched to a gene: 5. This CDR3 contains 16 residues.

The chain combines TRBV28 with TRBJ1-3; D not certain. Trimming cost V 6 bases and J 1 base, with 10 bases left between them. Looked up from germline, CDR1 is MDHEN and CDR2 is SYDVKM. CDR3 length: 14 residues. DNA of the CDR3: TGTGCCAGCAGACCCGACAATTCTGGAAACACCATATATTTT. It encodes CASRPDNSGNTIYF.

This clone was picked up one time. The CDR3 loop reads CATSRRTGNDEQYF. For the CDR3, the DNA is TGTGCCACCAGCAGAAGGACAGGGAATGACGAGCAGTACTTC. The chain uses TRBV15 and TRBJ2-7; 8 nucleotides line up with TRBD1. The CDR3 totals 14 residues. The V segment lost 2 bases and the J segment 5 bases; nucleotides outside the gene matches: 5. In germline, CDR1 is LNHNV, CDR2 YYDKDF (reference sequence).

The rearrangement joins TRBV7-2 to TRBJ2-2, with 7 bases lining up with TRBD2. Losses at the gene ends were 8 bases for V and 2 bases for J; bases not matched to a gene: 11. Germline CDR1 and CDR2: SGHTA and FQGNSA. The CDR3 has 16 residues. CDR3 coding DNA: TGTGCCAGCGGTATCCCACTAGCGCCCAACACCGGGGAGCTGTTTTTT. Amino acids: CASGIPLAPNTGELFF.

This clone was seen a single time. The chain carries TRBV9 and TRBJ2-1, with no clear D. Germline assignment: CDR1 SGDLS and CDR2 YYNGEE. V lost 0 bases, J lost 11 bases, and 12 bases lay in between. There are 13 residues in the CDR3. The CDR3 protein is CASSVDTEAQQFF. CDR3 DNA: TGTGCCAGCAGCGTAGACACAGAAGCTCAGCAGTTCTTC. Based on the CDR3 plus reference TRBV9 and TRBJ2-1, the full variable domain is DSGVTQTPKHLITATGQRVTLRCSPRSGDLSVYWYQQSLDQGLQFLIQYYNGEERAKGNILERFSAQQFPDLHSELNLSSLELGDSALYFCASSVDTEAQQFFGPGTRLTVL.

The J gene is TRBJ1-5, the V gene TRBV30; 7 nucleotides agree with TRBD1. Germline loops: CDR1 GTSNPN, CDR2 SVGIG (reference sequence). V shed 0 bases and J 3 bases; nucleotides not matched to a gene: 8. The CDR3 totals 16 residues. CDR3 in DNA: TGTGCCTGGAGTGTACCTTGGGACAGAGACAATCAGCCCCAGCATTTT. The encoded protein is CAWSVPWDRDNQPQHF.

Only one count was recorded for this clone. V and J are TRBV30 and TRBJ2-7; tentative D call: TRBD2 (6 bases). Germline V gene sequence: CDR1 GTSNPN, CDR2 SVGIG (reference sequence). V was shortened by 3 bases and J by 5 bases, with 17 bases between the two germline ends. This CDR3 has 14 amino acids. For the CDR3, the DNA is TGTGCCTGGAGCTTGGGGAGGTCTTCTAACGAGCAGTACTTC. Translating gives CAWSLGRSSNEQYF.

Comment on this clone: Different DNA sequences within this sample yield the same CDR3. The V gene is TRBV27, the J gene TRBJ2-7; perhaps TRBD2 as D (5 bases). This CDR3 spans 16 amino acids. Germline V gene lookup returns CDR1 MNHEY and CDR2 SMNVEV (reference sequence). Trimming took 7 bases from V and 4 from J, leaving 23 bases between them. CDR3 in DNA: TGTGCCAGCAAGACTCCTAGCAGGATAGGCGGTTACGAGCAGTACTTC. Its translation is CASKTPSRIGGYEQYF.

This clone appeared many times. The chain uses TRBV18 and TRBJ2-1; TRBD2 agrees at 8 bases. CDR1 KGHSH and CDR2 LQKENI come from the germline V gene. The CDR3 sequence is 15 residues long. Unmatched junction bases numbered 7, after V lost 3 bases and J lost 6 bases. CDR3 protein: CASSPSGTGGNEQFF. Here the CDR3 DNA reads TGTGCCAGCTCACCTAGCGGGACTGGGGGCAATGAGCAGTTCTTC.

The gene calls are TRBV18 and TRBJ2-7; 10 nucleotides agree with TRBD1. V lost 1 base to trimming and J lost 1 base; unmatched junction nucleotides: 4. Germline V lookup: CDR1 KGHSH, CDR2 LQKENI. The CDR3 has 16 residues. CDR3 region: CASSPRPGQGSYEQYF. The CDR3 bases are TGTGCCAGCTCACCACGACCGGGACAGGGGTCCTACGAGCAGTACTTC.

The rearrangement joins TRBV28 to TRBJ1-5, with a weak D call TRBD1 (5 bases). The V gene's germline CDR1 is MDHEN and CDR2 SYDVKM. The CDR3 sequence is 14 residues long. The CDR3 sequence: CAINRGYSNQPQHF. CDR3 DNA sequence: TGTGCTATAAACCGGGGGTATAGCAATCAGCCCCAGCATTTT.

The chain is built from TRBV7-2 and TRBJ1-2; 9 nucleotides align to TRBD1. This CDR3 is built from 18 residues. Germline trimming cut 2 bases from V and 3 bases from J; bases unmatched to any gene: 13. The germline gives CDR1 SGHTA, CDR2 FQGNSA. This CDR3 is CASSLRTGARGGDYGYTF. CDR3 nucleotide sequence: TGTGCCAGCAGCTTAAGGACAGGGGCTCGGGGAGGAGACTATGGCTACACCTTC.

The CDR3 DNA is TGTGCCAGCAGACCAGTCGGGCCGCAGCGGGAGGGCCAGTTCTTC. This gives the protein CASRPVGPQREGQFF. The chain carries TRBV11-2 and TRBJ2-1, with 10 bases lining up with TRBD2. The length of the CDR3 is 15 residues. V trimming: 6 bases; J trimming: 13 bases; junction bases outside the gene matches: 15. From germline, CDR1 is SGHAT and CDR2 FQNNGV.